The 28 T cell receptor beta chains listed next were all sequenced from one sample in a study of OX40 agonist ivuxolimab in advanced cancers. Profiling relied on immunoSEQ multiplex PCR, and the TCRdb table lists in-frame clones only, not all of them. The sample shows about 64,000 clones, 70% to 90% of them seen only once. The sequenced sample was CD4+ or CD8+ T cells sorted from blood, obtained in a trial of the OX40 agonist ivuxolimab. These TCRs come from an adult with an advanced solid tumor such as melanoma, head and neck, liver or kidney cancer.

This clone was detected only once. V gene TRBV27 combines with J gene TRBJ2-7, with D maybe TRBD2 (6 bases). V was shortened by 7 bases and J by 2 bases, with 15 bases between the two germline ends. Germline V gene data show CDR1 as MNHEY and CDR2 as SMNVEV (reference sequence). CDR3 length equals 14 residues. The CDR3 protein is CASTPRRETYEQYF. In nucleotides, the CDR3 is TGTGCCAGCACCCCCAGGCGGGAAACCTACGAGCAGTACTTC.

The chain uses TRBV19 and TRBJ1-1, with D uncertain. Germline loops: CDR1 LNHDA, CDR2 SQIVND (reference sequence). This CDR3 spans 14 amino acids. The V end lost 6 bases, the J end lost 4 bases, and 15 bases lay between the germline ends. The CDR3 coding sequence is TGTGCCAGTAGGGGCCCATCGGGTAGCACTGAAGCTTTCTTT. Protein sequence: CASRGPSGSTEAFF.

The chain has TRBV9 and TRBJ2-7; unclear D gene. The V and J ends lost 0 bases and 3 bases respectively, with 13 bases between them. The CDR3 runs 15 residues. Germline V gene sequence: CDR1 SGDLS, CDR2 YYNGEE. DNA for the CDR3: TGTGCCAGCAGCGTAGGAGGAAACTCGGACTACGAGCAGTACTTC. Its protein product is CASSVGGNSDYEQYF.

This chain links TRBV30 with TRBJ2-1; 8 bases are shared with TRBD2. Germline V CDR1 and CDR2: GTSNPN, SVGIG (reference sequence). This CDR3 spans 14 amino acids. Unmatched junction bases numbered 5, after V lost 2 bases and J lost 5 bases. CDR3 DNA sequence: TGTGCCTGGAGTCGCGGGGGGTCCAACAATGAGCAGTTCTTC. The encoded protein is CAWSRGGSNNEQFF.

The chain is built from TRBV10-3 and TRBJ2-6; no clear D gene. CDR1 is ENHRY, CDR2 SYGVKD, per germline. The CDR3 extends over 15 amino acids. Between the trimmed V and J ends, which lost 3 bases and 0 bases, there was a span of 6 bases. This CDR3 reads CAISDENSGANVLTF. The CDR3 DNA reads TGTGCCATCAGTGACGAGAACTCTGGGGCCAACGTCCTGACTTTC.

This chain's CDR3 is CASSLLGTEYLTQYF. CDR3 nucleotides: TGTGCCAGCAGTTTACTCGGGACCGAGTATTTGACCCAGTACTTC. The chain has TRBV28 and TRBJ2-5, with D perhaps being TRBD1 or TRBD2 (5 bases each). The CDR3 covers 15 residues. Trimming stripped 2 bases from V and 7 bases from J, with 17 bases between. CDR1 MDHEN and CDR2 SYDVKM come from the germline V gene. The full variable domain, with the rest looked up from reference TRBV28 and TRBJ2-5, is DVKVTQSSRYLVKRTGEKVFLECVQDMDHENMFWYRQDPGLGLRLIYFSYDVKMKEKGDIPEGYSVSREKKERFSLILESASTNQTSMYLCASSLLGTEYLTQYFGPGTRLLVL.

V is TRBV9 and J is TRBJ2-7, with D tentatively TRBD2 (6 bases). Between the trimmed V and J ends, which lost 0 bases and 6 bases, there was a span of 16 bases. The CDR3 covers 15 residues. The germline gives CDR1 SGDLS, CDR2 YYNGEE. The CDR3, as DNA: TGTGCCAGCAGCGTAGGGCCGGCGGGGAGTCGCGAGCAGTACTTC. Protein: CASSVGPAGSREQYF.

The V call is TRBV7-6, the J call TRBJ2-7; 8 bases align to TRBD1. Germline trimming cut 3 bases from V and 5 bases from J; bases unmatched to any gene: 9. This CDR3 has 15 amino acids. Germline V gene lookup returns CDR1 SGHVS and CDR2 FNYEAQ. CDR3 sequence reads: CASSFDRQGRNEQYF. Here the CDR3 DNA reads TGTGCCAGCAGCTTTGATCGACAGGGGCGGAACGAGCAGTACTTC.

The CDR3 nucleotides read TGTGCCAGCAGCCAAGATCAGGTATCAGGAAATAATGAAAAACTGTTTTTT. Its protein product is CASSQDQVSGNNEKLFF. V and J are TRBV4-2 and TRBJ1-4; no reliable D call. The CDR3 spans 17 residues. Germline CDR1 and CDR2: LGHNA and YNFKEQ. V was trimmed by 0 bases and J by 4 bases, leaving 15 bases between them.

The genes are TRBV7-9 and TRBJ1-1; D is uncertain. Trimming took 8 bases from V and 0 from J, leaving 7 bases between them. This CDR3 spans 12 amino acids. Germline V gene sequence: CDR1 SEHNR, CDR2 FQNEAQ (reference sequence). The CDR3 DNA reads TGTGCCAGCCTGCTCTTGAACACTGAAGCTTTCTTT. It specifies CASLLLNTEAFF.

This chain joins TRBV11-2 and TRBJ2-7; D gene unclear. CDR3 length: 14 amino acids. Germline CDR1 SGHAT, CDR2 FQNNGV. The V gene lost 1 base and the J gene lost 2 bases, with 9 bases spanning the gap. The CDR3 loop is CASSLGPVTYEQYF. As DNA, the CDR3 is TGTGCCAGCAGCTTAGGTCCGGTAACCTACGAGCAGTACTTC.

The genes are TRBV18 and TRBJ2-7, with 9 bases aligning to TRBD2. The CDR3 runs 15 residues. The trim removed 4 bases at V and 0 bases at J, leaving 4 bases unmatched. Germline CDR1 KGHSH, CDR2 LQKENI. CDR3 in amino acids: CASSQTSGSSYEQYF. The CDR3 DNA reads as TGTGCCAGCTCACAGACTAGCGGAAGCTCCTACGAGCAGTACTTC.

V usage is TRBV19 and J usage is TRBJ1-2, with a possible D match to TRBD1 (5 bases). Germline V gives CDR1 LNHDA, CDR2 SQIVND (reference sequence). The V and J ends lost 6 bases and 9 bases respectively, with 14 bases between them. The CDR3 length is 12 residues. The CDR3 sequence is CASSLLEGSYTF. The CDR3 DNA follows: TGTGCCAGTAGCCTTTTAGAGGGGAGCTACACCTTC.

J is TRBJ1-3 and V is TRBV7-2, with a weak D call TRBD1 (6 bases). Germline lookup yields CDR1 SGHTA and CDR2 FQGNSA. The germline V and J ends were trimmed by 4 bases and 3 bases, with 10 bases remaining between them. CDR3 size: 14 residues. The CDR3 coding sequence is TGTGCCAGCAGCTGGACAGACAGTGGAAACACCATATATTTT. Protein sequence: CASSWTDSGNTIYF.

This chain joins TRBV7-3 and TRBJ2-2; D might be TRBD1 or TRBD2, each matching 5 bases. The V gene lost 6 bases and the J gene lost 11 bases, with 19 bases spanning the gap. Germline CDR1 SGHTA, CDR2 FQGTGA. The CDR3 has 14 amino acids. CDR3 in amino acids: CASSPRGQQGELFF. CDR3 nucleotides: TGTGCCAGCAGTCCTCGGGGCCAGCAAGGAGAGCTGTTTTTT.

This chain joins TRBV7-2 and TRBJ2-5; TRBD2 is a possible D gene (7 bases). V gave up 6 bases and J gave up 1 base, with 9 bases separating them. This CDR3 spans 13 amino acids. Per the germline V gene, CDR1 is SGHTA and CDR2 is FQGNSA. CDR3 in DNA: TGTGCCAGCAGGCGGGGGCCCCAAGAGACCCAGTACTTC. This translates into CASRRGPQETQYF. The complete variable domain, with remaining parts taken from reference TRBV7-2 and TRBJ2-5, reads GAGVSQSPSNKVTEKGKDVELRCDPISGHTALYWYRQSLGQGLEFLIYFQGNSAPDKSGLPSDRFSAERTGGSVSTLTIQRTQQEDSAVYLCASRRGPQETQYFGPGTRLLVL.

This clone was seen only once. The rearrangement uses TRBV6-5 and TRBJ2-7, with 8 bases identical to TRBD2. This CDR3 comprises 15 residues. The V and J ends lost 1 base and 4 bases, in that order; junction bases with no gene match: 6. Germline V gene sequence: CDR1 MNHEY, CDR2 SVGAGI. CDR3 sequence reads: CASSYLSGGSYEQYF. For the CDR3, the DNA is TGTGCCAGCAGTTACTTATCGGGGGGGAGTTACGAGCAGTACTTC.

V is TRBV19 and J is TRBJ2-1; 7 bases agree with TRBD2. CDR1 is LNHDA, CDR2 SQIVND, per germline (reference sequence). The CDR3 has 15 amino acids. With V trimmed by 3 bases and J by 5 bases, 7 bases remained unmatched. The CDR3 DNA reads TGTGCCAGTAGTATCCGGCGGGAGTGGAACAATGAGCAGTTCTTC. Amino acids: CASSIRREWNNEQFF.

The chain links TRBV11-3 to TRBJ2-7; tentative D call: TRBD2 (6 bases). Per the germline V gene, CDR1 is SGHNT and CDR2 is YENEEA. V gave up 3 bases and J gave up 4 bases, with 16 bases separating them. The CDR3 covers 15 residues. The CDR3 region is CASSLTGGAEYEQYF. CDR3 nucleotide sequence: TGTGCCAGCAGCTTGACGGGCGGGGCGGAGTACGAGCAGTACTTC.

The CDR3 DNA is TGTGCCAGCAGCCGCAAGGACAGGGAGAACACTGAAGCTTTCTTT. Translation: CASSRKDRENTEAFF. The chain joins TRBV7-2 to TRBJ1-1, with 8 positions matching TRBD1. Germline V gene sequence: CDR1 SGHTA, CDR2 FQGNSA. Trimming cost V 5 bases and J 1 base; bases outside gene matches: 6. The CDR3 length is 15 residues.

The chain has TRBV6-5 and TRBJ1-5; D ambiguous. Germline CDR1 reads MNHEY; CDR2 reads SVGAGI. The V gene lost 10 bases and the J gene lost 7 bases, with 14 bases spanning the gap. The CDR3 has 12 residues. DNA for the CDR3: TGTGCCACTGGGGAATCGGAGCAGCCCCAGCATTTT. Translated: CATGESEQPQHF.

This chain uses TRBV9 with TRBJ1-2; a possible D gene is TRBD1 (5 bases). From germline, CDR1 is SGDLS and CDR2 YYNGEE. This CDR3 has 15 amino acids. The V end was cut by 4 bases, the J end by 4 bases, with 17 bases between. CDR3 protein: CASSPSSAGIYGYTF. The CDR3 DNA sequence: TGTGCCAGCAGCCCTTCATCAGCAGGGATCTATGGCTACACCTTC.

The chain has TRBV28 and TRBJ1-1, with 7 bases matching TRBD1. V was clipped by 2 bases and J by 4 bases; unmatched bases: 19. The CDR3 is 19 amino acids. The germline CDR1 and CDR2 sequences are MDHEN and SYDVKM. The CDR3 sequence is CASSLGLTGLRAVGTEAFF. CDR3 in DNA: TGTGCCAGCAGTTTAGGGTTGACAGGGCTAAGGGCTGTGGGCACTGAAGCTTTCTTT.

In this sample, this clone turned up a few times. V is TRBV10-3 and J is TRBJ1-6; TRBD1 matches 9 bases. V gave up 10 bases and J gave up 5 bases; unmatched junction bases: 6. The CDR3 loop spans 14 amino acids. In germline, CDR1 is ENHRY, CDR2 SYGVKD. CDR3 in DNA: TGTGCCACCCGGGACAGGGTGGATAATTCACCCCTCCACTTT. This encodes CATRDRVDNSPLHF.

The CDR3 coding sequence is TGTGCCAGCAGCTTAGGGGGACTAGCGGGGCTTAGCACAGATACGCAGTATTTT. It yields the protein CASSLGGLAGLSTDTQYF. The chain joins TRBV13 to TRBJ2-3; 13 nucleotides match TRBD2. Per the germline V gene, CDR1 is PRHDT and CDR2 is FYEKMQ (reference sequence). V was pared by 0 bases and J by 0 bases, with 3 bases of the junction left unmatched. The CDR3 is 18 residues long.

The genes are TRBV19 and TRBJ1-5; D call uncertain. This CDR3 has 13 residues. Germline-derived CDR1 and CDR2 are LNHDA and SQIVND (reference sequence). The ends were cut back, 3 bases at V and 7 bases at J, with 10 bases in the middle. CDR3 bases: TGTGCCAGTAGTATCCGGGAGGGACAGCCCCAGCATTTT. This codes for CASSIREGQPQHF.

V and J are TRBV5-5 and TRBJ2-7; 9 bases are shared with TRBD1. This CDR3 has 13 residues. With V trimmed by 2 bases and J by 5 bases, 2 bases remained unmatched. Germline assignment: CDR1 SGHKS and CDR2 YYEKEE (reference sequence). The CDR3 sequence is CASSLQGADEQYF. CDR3 nucleotide sequence: TGTGCCAGCAGCTTACAGGGGGCCGACGAGCAGTACTTC.

This chain connects TRBV7-3 to TRBJ2-7; 9 bases agree with TRBD1. With 1 base clipped from V and 9 bases from J, the junction kept 7 bases outside the gene matches. The V gene's germline CDR1 is SGHTA and CDR2 FQGTGA. CDR3 length: 14 amino acids. Written as DNA, the CDR3 is TGTGCCAGCAGCTTAAGGGGACAGGGAACTGTGCAGTACTTC. This encodes CASSLRGQGTVQYF.